A single sample gave rise to the 16 T cell receptor beta chains below, sequenced in a study of blood T cell repertoires in COVID-19. Data came from immunoSEQ multiplex PCR; TCRdb stores just in-frame clones and leaves some out. The data hold some 270,000 clones, with roughly 90% observed a single time. The sample comprised PBMCs or T cells enriched from blood (not recorded which). The receptors were sampled from a woman in her forties who had recovered from COVID-19.

The CDR3 region is CASSPPEIANYGYTF. The DNA of the CDR3 is TGTGCCAGCAGCCCCCCTGAGATAGCTAACTATGGCTACACCTTC. The chain combines TRBV4-2 with TRBJ1-2, with D unclear. Germline V CDR1 and CDR2: LGHNA, YNFKEQ. The CDR3 covers 15 residues. Trimming shortened V by 4 bases and J by 0 bases, and 12 bases separated the two germline ends.

J is TRBJ1-2 and V is TRBV27, with unresolved D. The V gene lost 5 bases and the J gene lost 13 bases, with 11 bases spanning the gap. The CDR3 spans 10 residues. Germline lookup yields CDR1 MNHEY and CDR2 SMNVEV (reference sequence). CDR3 coding DNA: TGTGCCAGCAGTCCTTCTAACTGCACCTTC. Translating gives CASSPSNCTF.

This clone was observed once. The chain links TRBV6-5 to TRBJ2-3, with a tentative D call TRBD2 (6 bases). Trimming stripped 7 bases from V and 2 bases from J, with 10 bases between. The CDR3 has 13 residues. The germline CDR1 and CDR2 sequences are MNHEY and SVGAGI. In DNA, the CDR3 is TGTGCCAGCACGACGGGAGACACAGATACGCAGTATTTT. Protein: CASTTGDTDTQYF.

The rearrangement uses TRBV5-1 and TRBJ2-2; tentative D call: TRBD1 (6 bases). The CDR3 totals 15 residues. V lost 4 bases and J lost 5, with 15 bases in between. The germline CDR1 and CDR2 sequences are SGHRS and YFSETQ. The CDR3 loop reads CASSEGDLGTGELFF. CDR3 bases: TGCGCCAGCAGCGAGGGGGACCTCGGGACCGGGGAGCTGTTTTTT.

The chain uses TRBV9 and TRBJ1-2; D gene unclear. The CDR3 length is 14 residues. V dropped 0 bases and J dropped 10 bases, with 16 bases sitting between them. CDR1 SGDLS and CDR2 YYNGEE come from the germline V gene. This CDR3 is CASSVGEYLSSYTF. CDR3 in DNA: TGTGCCAGCAGCGTAGGGGAGTACCTCAGTTCCTACACCTTC.

The chain links TRBV3-1 (or the pseudogene TRBV3-2) to TRBJ1-2; tentatively, D is TRBD1 (5 bases). Germline CDR1 LGHDT, CDR2 YNNKEL (reference sequence). V lost 1 base to trimming and J lost 8 bases, with 11 bases between them. The CDR3 covers 13 residues. This CDR3 is CASSQGTRSGYTF. The CDR3 DNA is TGTGCCAGCAGCCAAGGGACACGAAGCGGCTACACCTTC.

The gene calls are TRBV19 and TRBJ1-1; D may be TRBD1 (6 bases). The V gene's germline CDR1 is LNHDA and CDR2 SQIVND (reference sequence). The CDR3 has 15 amino acids. With 6 bases removed from V and 1 base from J, the gap between germline ends came to 15 bases. The CDR3 DNA reads as TGTGCCAGTAGAGGGGGGGCGGCGGCGAACACTGAAGCTTTCTTT. It yields the protein CASRGGAAANTEAFF.

A note on this clone: The identical CDR3 is also encoded by other nucleotide sequences in the sample. The rearrangement uses TRBV7-3 and TRBJ1-1; D is possibly TRBD1 (6 bases). Trimming stripped 8 bases from V and 4 bases from J, with 14 bases between. The CDR3 extends over 13 amino acids. Germline V gene lookup returns CDR1 SGHTA and CDR2 FQGTGA. Here the CDR3 DNA reads TGTGCCAGCCGAGGGGGAGGGGGCACTGAAGCTTTCTTT. This translates into CASRGGGGTEAFF. The variable domain in full, completed from reference TRBV7-3 and TRBJ1-1, reads GAGVSQTPSNKVTEKGKYVELRCDPISGHTALYWYRQSLGQGPEFLIYFQGTGAADDSGLPNDRFFAVRPEGSVSTLKIQRTERGDSAVYLCASRGGGGTEAFFGQGTRLTVV.

The chain combines TRBV6-6 with TRBJ1-1; possibly TRBD1 for D (6 bases). Germline V gene data show CDR1 as MNHNY and CDR2 as SVGAGI (reference sequence). The CDR3 extends over 17 amino acids. Trimming pared 5 bases from V and 5 bases from J, leaving 24 bases between. The CDR3, as DNA: TGTGCCAGCAGTCGGCCGGCAGTGACGACGAGGGGGACTGAAGCTTTCTTT. Its translation: CASSRPAVTTRGTEAFF.

This rearrangement joins TRBV19 to TRBJ1-2; D not resolved. V was clipped by 1 base and J by 7 bases, with 13 bases between them. The CDR3 runs to 14 residues. Germline V lookup: CDR1 LNHDA, CDR2 SQIVND (reference sequence). As DNA, the CDR3 is TGTGCCAGTAGTATAGGCAGGACTCTCAGTGGCTACACCTTC. Encoded protein: CASSIGRTLSGYTF.

CDR3 region: CASSARVDYGYTF. CDR3 nucleotides: TGTGCCAGCTCAGCCCGAGTGGACTATGGCTACACCTTC. The chain joins TRBV18 to TRBJ1-2, with D unclear. The CDR3 is 13 amino acids. CDR1 and CDR2 (germline): KGHSH, LQKENI. The V end was cut by 5 bases, the J end by 3 bases, with 10 bases between.

This chain joins TRBV14 and TRBJ2-7, with 13 bases aligning to TRBD2. V dropped 4 bases and J dropped 3; count of bases not matched to a gene: 3. Germline V gives CDR1 SGHDN, CDR2 FVKESK. The CDR3 loop spans 15 amino acids. Here the CDR3 DNA reads TGTGCCAGCAGCCGCGGGACTAGCGGGGTCTACGAGCAGTACTTC. Translating gives CASSRGTSGVYEQYF.

The V and J genes are TRBV30 and TRBJ1-2, with 7 bases aligning to TRBD1. The germline V gene has CDR1 GTSNPN and CDR2 SVGIG (reference sequence). The CDR3 is made up of 14 amino acids. V shed 2 bases, J shed 6 bases, and the junction held 9 bases outside the gene matches. Here the CDR3 DNA reads TGTGCCTGGAGTTTCATCCGGACAGGCCATGGCTACACCTTC. This sequence encodes CAWSFIRTGHGYTF.

The chain recombines TRBV6-5 with TRBJ2-1; tentatively, D is TRBD2 (5 bases). Germline loops: CDR1 MNHEY, CDR2 SVGAGI. The CDR3 is 14 residues long. The V and J ends lost 7 bases and 2 bases respectively, with 12 bases between them. CDR3 sequence reads: CASTESGTYNEQFF. The CDR3 DNA reads as TGTGCCAGCACCGAGTCGGGGACCTACAATGAGCAGTTCTTC.

The V and J genes are TRBV11-2 and TRBJ2-7, with TRBD2 matching 8 bases. Germline CDR1 is SGHAT and CDR2 is FQNNGV. The CDR3 runs to 14 residues. CDR3 nucleotides: TGTGCTAGCGGGGAAGCGGGAAAGGCCTACGAGCAGTACTTC. Its protein is CASGEAGKAYEQYF.

This chain joins TRBV7-6 and TRBJ2-3; 14 bases are a match to TRBD2. CDR1 and CDR2 (germline): SGHVS, FNYEAQ. This CDR3 has 15 residues. The ends lost 5 bases at V and 5 bases at J; junction bases unmatched: 3. The CDR3 DNA is TGTGCCAGCAGCCTAGGGACTAGCGGGGGAGATACGCAGTATTTT. Its protein product is CASSLGTSGGDTQYF.